This entry lists 19 T cell receptor beta chains sequenced from one sample in a study of cytomegalovirus exposure and HLA in healthy donors. In the PCR, 60 Vbeta and 13 Jbeta primers were used. Generated by immunoSEQ multiplex PCR, the TCRdb table keeps only in-frame clones and is missing some. The sample has 200,000 or so clones; around 85% are singletons. The sample comprised PBMCs. Every receptor here comes from a man in his forties in good health and CMV-seropositive.

V is TRBV4-3 and J is TRBJ1-4; D is perhaps TRBD1 (6 bases). Germline-derived CDR1 and CDR2 are LGHNA and YSLEER. The ends were cut back, 0 bases at V and 11 bases at J, with 16 bases in the middle. The CDR3 runs 15 residues. The CDR3 nucleotides read TGCGCCAGCAGCCAAGATTTGGCGGGGGCAGTGAAACTGTTTTTT. Translation gives CASSQDLAGAVKLFF.

This CDR3 reads CASSPPGAIEQYF. The CDR3 DNA sequence: TGTGCCAGCAGCCCCCCAGGGGCCATCGAGCAGTACTTC. The V call is TRBV27, the J call TRBJ2-7, with D tentatively TRBD1 (6 bases). CDR3 length: 13 amino acids. V was trimmed by 6 bases and J by 6 bases, leaving 15 bases between them. Germline loops: CDR1 MNHEY, CDR2 SMNVEV (reference sequence).

J is TRBJ1-1 and V is TRBV5-4; 7 bases align to TRBD1. CDR3 length equals 14 residues. The V gene's germline CDR1 is SGHNT and CDR2 YYREEE (reference sequence). With V trimmed by 2 bases and J by 4 bases, 5 bases remained unmatched. The CDR3 nucleotides are TGTGCCAGCAGCTTAGGGGACAGATCCACTGAAGCTTTCTTT. As protein: CASSLGDRSTEAFF.

In DNA, the CDR3 is TGTGCCACCGTCAACAGGGGGGGATCGGCAGAGACCCAGTACTTC. Translating it yields CATVNRGGSAETQYF. This rearrangement joins TRBV19 to TRBJ2-5, with D tentatively TRBD1 (8 bases). V was trimmed by 10 bases and J by 4 bases, leaving 22 bases between them. Germline values: CDR1 LNHDA, CDR2 SQIVND (reference sequence). This CDR3 contains 15 residues.

This clone was detected only once. J is TRBJ2-4 and V is TRBV29-1, with TRBD1 matching 7 bases. J was trimmed by 6 bases and V by 5 bases; bases with no gene match: 7. Germline lookup yields CDR1 SQVTM and CDR2 ANQGSEA. The CDR3 loop spans 13 amino acids. CDR3 loop: CSVQQGLLNIQYF. DNA of the CDR3: TGCAGCGTTCAACAGGGGCTCCTAAACATTCAGTACTTC.

A remark on this clone: Relative to the germline gene, one junction end is altered; a read error may explain this. The chain uses TRBV5-6 and TRBJ2-7; D gene ambiguous. The V gene's germline CDR1 is SGHDT and CDR2 YYEEEE. The length of the CDR3 is 12 residues. This CDR3 is CASTLGPLEQYF. The CDR3 coding sequence is TGTGCCAGCACCTTGGGTCCTCTCGAGCAGTACTTC.

This chain joins TRBV6-5 and TRBJ2-3; D is perhaps TRBD2 (6 bases). In germline, CDR1 is MNHEY, CDR2 SVGAGI. With 6 bases removed from V and 0 bases from J, the gap between germline ends came to 13 bases. The CDR3 has 15 residues. The CDR3 region has the DNA TGTGCCAGCAGCCCCGGACTAACTAGCACAGATACGCAGTATTTT. Translated: CASSPGLTSTDTQYF.

The chain couples TRBV29-1 to TRBJ2-5; 8 nucleotides align to TRBD1. Trimming cost V 6 bases and J 4 bases; bases outside gene matches: 13. The CDR3 is 15 residues long. CDR1 SQVTM and CDR2 ANQGSEA come from the germline V gene. CDR3 loop: CSVSPGQGNGETQYF. As DNA, the CDR3 is TGCAGCGTCTCGCCCGGACAGGGCAATGGAGAGACCCAGTACTTC.

Only one count was recorded for this clone. The CDR3 bases are TGTGCCAGCAGCCCGCTAGCGGGGGGGCTAGGGACAGATACGCAGTATTTT. Translated, it gives CASSPLAGGLGTDTQYF. This rearrangement joins TRBV7-2 to TRBJ2-3, with 12 bases lining up with TRBD2. In germline, CDR1 is SGHTA, CDR2 FQGNSA. The CDR3 spans 17 residues. V gave up 5 bases and J gave up 3 bases; unmatched junction bases: 9. Complete variable domain (other parts from reference TRBV7-2 and TRBJ2-3): GAGVSQSPSNKVTEKGKDVELRCDPISGHTALYWYRQSLGQGLEFLIYFQGNSAPDKSGLPSDRFSAERTGGSVSTLTIQRTQQEDSAVYLCASSPLAGGLGTDTQYFGPGTRLTVL.

This clone was seen a handful of times. CDR3 sequence (DNA): TGCGCCAGCAGCCCCCGGGGGAGTCCGGTCGACGAGCAGTACTTC. As protein: CASSPRGSPVDEQYF. V is TRBV5-1 and J is TRBJ2-7, with D possibly matching TRBD2 (6 bases). Germline assignment: CDR1 SGHRS and CDR2 YFSETQ. The CDR3 spans 15 residues. The V end lost 4 bases, the J end lost 5 bases, and 19 bases lay between the germline ends.

This chain connects TRBV18 to TRBJ2-3, with 7 bases aligning to TRBD1. The CDR3 is 16 residues long. CDR1 and CDR2 from the germline V gene are KGHSH and LQKENI. The junction had 5 bases not matched to a gene; V was cut back by 2 bases and J by 0 bases. The CDR3 region is CASSPLQGPSTDTQYF. DNA for the CDR3: TGTGCCAGCTCACCATTACAGGGGCCTAGCACAGATACGCAGTATTTT.

This chain joins TRBV18 and TRBJ2-7; D might be TRBD1 (5 bases). The germline V gene encodes CDR1 KGHSH and CDR2 LQKENI. The germline V and J ends were trimmed by 2 bases and 4 bases, with 12 bases remaining between them. The CDR3 covers 14 residues. The CDR3 DNA sequence: TGTGCCAGCTCACCAGTAGGGGCCGAATACGAGCAGTACTTC. It codes for CASSPVGAEYEQYF.

This chain joins TRBV9 and TRBJ2-3; D call uncertain. Germline CDR1 and CDR2: SGDLS and YYNGEE. V was pared by 0 bases and J by 1 base, with 6 bases between. The CDR3 contains 14 residues. In nucleotides, the CDR3 is TGTGCCAGCAGCGTAGATACAGGCACAGATACGCAGTATTTT. It yields the protein CASSVDTGTDTQYF.

The CDR3 loop reads CASRPTRGGTEAFF. The DNA for the CDR3 is TGTGCCAGCAGGCCAACGAGGGGGGGCACTGAAGCTTTCTTT. This chain connects TRBV2 to TRBJ1-1; weak D call: TRBD1 (6 bases). Germline CDR1 SNHLY, CDR2 FYNNEI. V lost 6 bases and J lost 4, with 15 bases in between. The CDR3 length is 14 residues.

The count of this clone is one. The chain combines TRBV15 with TRBJ2-7, with D maybe TRBD2 (5 bases). From germline, CDR1 is LNHNV and CDR2 YYDKDF (reference sequence). CDR3 size: 13 residues. V lost 0 bases, J lost 6 bases, and 9 bases lay in between. The CDR3 coding sequence is TGTGCCACCAGCAGAGAACGGGGTGGCGAGCAGTACTTC. This sequence encodes CATSRERGGEQYF.

J is TRBJ1-1 and V is TRBV25-1; D is perhaps TRBD1 (6 bases). Trimming removed 5 bases at V and 4 bases at J, with 14 bases between. This CDR3 has 14 residues. Germline values: CDR1 MGHDK, CDR2 SYGVNS. For the CDR3, the DNA is TGTGCCAGCAGTTATACGACAGGAGCCACTGAAGCTTTCTTT. This codes for CASSYTTGATEAFF.

The CDR3 sequence is CASTRGRERGGETQYF. CDR3 in DNA: TGTGCCAGCACTCGCGGGAGAGAGCGGGGGGGAGAGACCCAGTACTTC. The rearrangement uses TRBV2 and TRBJ2-5; the match to TRBD2 covers 10 bases. This CDR3 has 16 residues. Germline V gene data show CDR1 as SNHLY and CDR2 as FYNNEI. With 7 bases clipped from V and 4 bases from J, the junction kept 12 bases outside the gene matches.

This rearrangement joins TRBV29-1 to TRBJ2-1, with TRBD1 matching 7 bases. The germline gives CDR1 SQVTM, CDR2 ANQGSEA. CDR3 length: 13 amino acids. With V trimmed by 7 bases and J by 3 bases, 6 bases remained unmatched. The CDR3, as DNA: TGCAGCGCCAAGACAGGGAACTACAATGAGCAGTTCTTC. Residues: CSAKTGNYNEQFF.

The rearrangement joins TRBV28 to TRBJ2-7; TRBD2 is a possible D gene (5 bases). Between the trimmed V and J ends, which lost 10 bases and 7 bases, there was a span of 20 bases. The CDR3 extends over 13 amino acids. Per germline, CDR1 MDHEN and CDR2 SYDVKM. DNA for the CDR3: TGTGCCATCGCGACGGGCCCTGGGGAGGAGCAGTACTTC. Translation: CAIATGPGEEQYF.